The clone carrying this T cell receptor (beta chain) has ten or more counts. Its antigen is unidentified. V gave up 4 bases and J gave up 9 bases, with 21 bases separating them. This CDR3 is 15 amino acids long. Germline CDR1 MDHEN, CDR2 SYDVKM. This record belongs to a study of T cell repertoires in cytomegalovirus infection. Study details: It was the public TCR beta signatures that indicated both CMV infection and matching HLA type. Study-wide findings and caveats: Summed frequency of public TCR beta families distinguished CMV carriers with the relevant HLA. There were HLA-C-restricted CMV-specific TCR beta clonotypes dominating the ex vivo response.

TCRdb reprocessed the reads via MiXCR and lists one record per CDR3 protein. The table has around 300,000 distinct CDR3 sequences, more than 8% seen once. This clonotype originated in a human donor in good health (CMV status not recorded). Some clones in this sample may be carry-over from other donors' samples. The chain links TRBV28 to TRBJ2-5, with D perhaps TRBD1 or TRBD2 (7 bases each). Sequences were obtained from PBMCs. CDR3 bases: TGTGCCAGCAGTTCGGGACAGCGGGGAGGGTTGGCCCAGTACTTC. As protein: CASSSGQRGGLAQYF.